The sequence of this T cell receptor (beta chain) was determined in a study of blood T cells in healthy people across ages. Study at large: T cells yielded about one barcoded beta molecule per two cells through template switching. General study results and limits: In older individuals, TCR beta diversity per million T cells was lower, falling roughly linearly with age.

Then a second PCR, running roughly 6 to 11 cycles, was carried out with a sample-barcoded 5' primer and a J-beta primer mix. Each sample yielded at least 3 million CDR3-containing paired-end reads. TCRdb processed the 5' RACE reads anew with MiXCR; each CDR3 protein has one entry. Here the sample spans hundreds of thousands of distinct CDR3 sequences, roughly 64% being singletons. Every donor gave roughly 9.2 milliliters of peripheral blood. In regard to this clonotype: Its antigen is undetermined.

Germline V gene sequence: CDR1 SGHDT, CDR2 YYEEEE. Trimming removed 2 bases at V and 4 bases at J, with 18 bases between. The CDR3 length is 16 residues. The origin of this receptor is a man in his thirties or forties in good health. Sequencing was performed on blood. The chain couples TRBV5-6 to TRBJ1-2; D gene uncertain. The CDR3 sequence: CASSFTTAGTFYGYTF. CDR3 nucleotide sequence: TGTGCCAGCAGCTTTACTACCGCGGGTACGTTCTATGGCTACACCTTC.